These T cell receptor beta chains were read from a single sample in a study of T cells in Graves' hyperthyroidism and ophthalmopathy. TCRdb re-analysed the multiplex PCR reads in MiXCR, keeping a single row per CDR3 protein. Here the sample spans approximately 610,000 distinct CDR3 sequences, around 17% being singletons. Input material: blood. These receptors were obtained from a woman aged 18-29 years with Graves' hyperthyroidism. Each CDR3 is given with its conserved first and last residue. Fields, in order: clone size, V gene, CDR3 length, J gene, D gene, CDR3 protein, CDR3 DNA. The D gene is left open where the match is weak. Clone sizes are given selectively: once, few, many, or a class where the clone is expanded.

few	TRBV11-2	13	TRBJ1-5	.	CASSLDDEQPQHF	TGTGCCAGCAGCTTAGATGATGAGCAGCCCCAGCATTTT
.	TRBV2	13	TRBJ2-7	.	CASTRGKFNEQYF	TGTGCCAGCACTCGGGGGAAGTTCAACGAGCAGTACTTC
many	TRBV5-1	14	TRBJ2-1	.	CASSLDSRDNEQFF	TGCGCCAGCAGCTTGGACTCACGAGACAATGAGCAGTTCTTC
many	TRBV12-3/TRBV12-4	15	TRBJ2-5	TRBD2	CASSWTSGGRETQYF	TGTGCCAGCAGTTGGACTAGCGGGGGTCGGGAGACCCAGTACTTC
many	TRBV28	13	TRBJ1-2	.	CASTWLEGDGYTF	TGTGCCAGCACCTGGCTAGAGGGAGACGGCTACACCTTC
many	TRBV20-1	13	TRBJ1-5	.	CSAGGDNVQPQHF	TGCAGTGCTGGGGGAGATAACGTTCAGCCCCAGCATTTT
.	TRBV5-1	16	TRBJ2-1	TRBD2	CASSFGGDIGLNEQFF	TGCGCCAGCAGCTTCGGGGGGGACATAGGTCTCAATGAGCAGTTCTTC
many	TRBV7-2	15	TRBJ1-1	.	CASSLEFRRNTEAFF	TGTGCCAGCAGCTTAGAATTTAGGAGGAACACTGAAGCTTTCTTT
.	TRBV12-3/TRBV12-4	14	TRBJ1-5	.	CASSLAGTNQPQHF	TGTGCCAGCAGTTTAGCAGGTACGAATCAGCCCCAGCATTTT
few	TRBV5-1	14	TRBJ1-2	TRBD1	CASRMGQGASGYTF	TGCGCCAGCAGGATGGGACAGGGAGCGTCTGGCTACACCTTC
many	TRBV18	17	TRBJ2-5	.	CASSPYPIQGNGETQYF	TGTGCCAGCTCACCATACCCCATACAGGGAAATGGAGAGACCCAGTACTTC
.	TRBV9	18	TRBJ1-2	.	CASSVVRGDGKSNYGYTF	TGTGCCAGCAGCGTAGTTCGAGGGGACGGGAAGTCTAACTATGGCTACACCTTC
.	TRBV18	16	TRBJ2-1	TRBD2	CASSLLAGGVYNEQFF	TGTGCCAGCTCACTTCTAGCGGGGGGAGTCTACAATGAGCAGTTCTTC
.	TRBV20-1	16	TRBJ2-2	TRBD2	CSASRTSGGATGELFF	TGCAGTGCTAGTCGGACTAGCGGGGGGGCCACAGGGGAGCTGTTTTTT
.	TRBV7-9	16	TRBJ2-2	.	CASSRGPTTNTGELFF	TGTGCCAGCAGCCGCGGACCGACAACGAACACCGGGGAGCTGTTTTTT
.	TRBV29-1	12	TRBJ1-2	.	CSVVGRNYGYTF	TGCAGTGTTGTAGGCAGGAACTATGGCTACACCTTC
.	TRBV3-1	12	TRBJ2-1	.	CASSQVGGEQFF	TGTGCCAGCAGCCAAGTTGGGGGGGAGCAGTTCTTC
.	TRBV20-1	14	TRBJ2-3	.	CSATWGQGTDTQYF	TGCAGTGCTACTTGGGGGCAGGGCACAGATACGCAGTATTTT
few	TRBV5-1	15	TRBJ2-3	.	CASSFWGQLADTQYF	TGCGCCAGCAGCTTTTGGGGCCAACTAGCAGATACGCAGTATTTT
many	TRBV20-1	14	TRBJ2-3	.	CSAKPGSHTDTQYF	TGCAGTGCCAAACCCGGGTCCCACACAGATACGCAGTATTTT
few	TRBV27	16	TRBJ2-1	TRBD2	CASSVIAGGTYNEQFF	TGTGCCAGCAGTGTAATAGCGGGAGGGACCTACAATGAGCAGTTCTTC
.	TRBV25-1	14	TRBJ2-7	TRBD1	CASNNRGTTYEQYF	TGTGCCAGCAACAACAGGGGGACGACCTACGAGCAGTACTTC
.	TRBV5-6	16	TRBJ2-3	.	CASSRRGGRGTGTQYF	TGTGCCAGCAGCCGAAGGGGGGGGCGCGGCACAGGTACGCAGTATTTT
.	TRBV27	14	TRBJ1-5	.	CASSPSRVPQPQHF	TGTGCCAGCAGTCCCTCCAGGGTACCTCAGCCCCAGCATTTT
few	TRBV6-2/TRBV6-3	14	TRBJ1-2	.	CATNNGGANYGYTF	TGTGCCACCAACAACGGCGGAGCTAACTATGGCTACACCTTC
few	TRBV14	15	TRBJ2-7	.	CASSQEGGTFYEQYF	TGTGCCAGCAGCCAAGAAGGGGGTACCTTCTACGAGCAGTACTTC
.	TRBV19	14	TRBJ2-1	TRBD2	CASSNSGTRSEQFF	TGTGCCAGTAGTAATAGCGGGACCAGATCTGAGCAGTTCTTC
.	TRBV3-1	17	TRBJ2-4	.	CASSRYRDSRPKNIQYF	TGTGCCAGCAGCCGTTACAGGGATTCAAGACCCAAAAACATTCAGTACTTC
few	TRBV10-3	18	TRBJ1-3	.	CAISASGILPFSGNTIYF	TGTGCCATCAGTGCCTCGGGGATCCTACCCTTCTCTGGAAACACCATATATTTT
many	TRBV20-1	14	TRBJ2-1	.	CSARDISSYNEQFF	TGCAGTGCTAGAGATATTAGCTCCTACAATGAGCAGTTCTTC
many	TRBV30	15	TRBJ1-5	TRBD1	CAWSVSGQANQPQHF	TGTGCCTGGAGTGTCTCTGGACAGGCCAATCAGCCCCAGCATTTT
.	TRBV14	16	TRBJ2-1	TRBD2	CASSQDLLAGLDEQFF	TGTGCCAGCAGCCAAGATTTACTAGCGGGCCTCGATGAGCAGTTCTTC
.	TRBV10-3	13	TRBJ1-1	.	CAINLVPNTEAFF	TGTGCCATCAATCTGGTCCCGAACACTGAAGCTTTCTTT
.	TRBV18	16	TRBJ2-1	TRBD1	CASSLGQGATFDEQFF	TGTGCCAGCTCCCTGGGACAGGGGGCGACCTTCGATGAGCAGTTCTTC
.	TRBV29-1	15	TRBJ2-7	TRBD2	CSVEGSTSDSYEQYF	TGCAGCGTGGAAGGCAGCACTAGCGACTCCTACGAGCAGTACTTC
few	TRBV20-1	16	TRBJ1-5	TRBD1	CSARDTGTGSNQPQHF	TGCAGTGCTAGAGATACCGGGACAGGGAGCAATCAGCCCCAGCATTTT
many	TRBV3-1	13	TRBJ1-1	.	CASSQVDGAEAFF	TGTGCCAGCAGCCAAGTTGACGGGGCTGAAGCTTTCTTT
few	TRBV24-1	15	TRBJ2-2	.	CATSTGRLNTGELFF	TGTGCCACCAGCACGGGGCGACTAAACACCGGGGAGCTGTTTTTT
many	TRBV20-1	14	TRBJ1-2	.	CSASTGGPNYGYTF	TGCAGTGCTAGCACAGGTGGTCCTAACTATGGCTACACCTTC
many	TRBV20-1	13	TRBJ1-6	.	CSATTDRPSPLHF	TGCAGTGCTACGACTGACAGACCCTCACCCCTCCACTTT
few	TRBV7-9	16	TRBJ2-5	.	CASSPAGVGRGETQYF	TGTGCCAGCAGCCCCGCAGGGGTTGGGCGAGGGGAGACCCAGTACTTC
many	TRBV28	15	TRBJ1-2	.	CASSLSPKGRTGYTF	TGTGCCAGCAGTTTGTCCCCGAAGGGTCGCACTGGCTACACCTTC
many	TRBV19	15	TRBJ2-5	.	CASSIFWEVQETQYF	TGTGCCAGTAGTATCTTCTGGGAGGTCCAAGAGACCCAGTACTTC